The text below deals with one TCR beta chain. Its antigen is currently unknown. This specimen belongs to a study of cytomegalovirus exposure and HLA in healthy donors. Study conclusions and caveats: Compared with the approximately 680-donor mean, an Asian-associated ancestry cluster reportedly had fewer N-insertions, according to a later analysis. A later analysis showed HLA-associated TCR beta chains outstripping equally common others in clonal expansion. The classifier reportedly diagnosed cytomegalovirus status with high sensitivity and specificity.

The primer mix had 60 Vbeta and 13 Jbeta primers. Here immunoSEQ multiplex PCR was the method, and the copy in TCRdb shows in-frame clones only, minus some. This sample has 140,000 to 150,000 clones; about 81% occur once, and the top ten carry 6% to 8.5%. This CDR3 has 16 amino acids. Germline V gene sequence: CDR1 SGHDT, CDR2 YYEEEE. Trimming took 3 bases from V and 4 from J; bases not matched to a gene: 8. The chain employs TRBV5-6 and TRBJ2-5; 11 nucleotides match TRBD2. This receptor was identified in a man between 25 and 39 years old in good health and CMV-seronegative. The sequencing input was PBMCs. The CDR3 bases are TGTGCCAGCAGCTCGCGGCTAGCGGGGGGCCCAGAGACCCAGTACTTC. This sequence encodes CASSSRLAGGPETQYF.